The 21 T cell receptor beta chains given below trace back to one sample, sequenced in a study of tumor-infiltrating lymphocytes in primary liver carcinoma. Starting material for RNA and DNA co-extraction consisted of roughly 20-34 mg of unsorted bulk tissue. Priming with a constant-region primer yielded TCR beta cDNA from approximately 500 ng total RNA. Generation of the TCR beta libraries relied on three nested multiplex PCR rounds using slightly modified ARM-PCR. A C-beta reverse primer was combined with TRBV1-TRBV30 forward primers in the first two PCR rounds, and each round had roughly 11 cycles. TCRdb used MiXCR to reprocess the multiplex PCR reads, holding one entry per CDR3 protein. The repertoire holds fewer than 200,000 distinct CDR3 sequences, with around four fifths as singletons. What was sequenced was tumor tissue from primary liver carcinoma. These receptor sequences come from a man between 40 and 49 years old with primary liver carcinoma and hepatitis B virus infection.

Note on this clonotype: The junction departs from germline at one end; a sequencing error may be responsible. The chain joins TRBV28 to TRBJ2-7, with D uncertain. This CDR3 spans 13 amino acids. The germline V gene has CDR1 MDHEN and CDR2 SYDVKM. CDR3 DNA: TGTGCCAGCAGTTTACCAGAGAATTACGAGCACTACTTC. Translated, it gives CASSLPENYEHYF.

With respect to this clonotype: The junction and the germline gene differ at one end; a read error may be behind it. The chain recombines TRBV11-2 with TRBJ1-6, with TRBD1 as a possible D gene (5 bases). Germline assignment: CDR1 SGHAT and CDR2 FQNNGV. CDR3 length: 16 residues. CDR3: CTSSLGDDGYNSPFHF. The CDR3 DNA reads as TGTACCAGTAGCTTAGGGGACGACGGCTATAATTCACCCTTCCACTTT.

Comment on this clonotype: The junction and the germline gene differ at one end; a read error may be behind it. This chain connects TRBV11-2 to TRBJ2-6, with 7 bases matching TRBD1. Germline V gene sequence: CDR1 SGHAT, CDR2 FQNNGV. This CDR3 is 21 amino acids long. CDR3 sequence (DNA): TGTGCCAGCAGCATGGGGGTAGACAGGGACATTTCCCTCTCTGGGGCCAACATCCTGACTTTC. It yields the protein CASSMGVDRDISLSGANILTF.

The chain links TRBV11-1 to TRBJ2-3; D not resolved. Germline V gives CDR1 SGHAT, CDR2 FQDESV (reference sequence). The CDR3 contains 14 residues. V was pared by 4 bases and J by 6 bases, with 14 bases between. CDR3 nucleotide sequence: TGTGCCAGCAGCTCTAAGGGCCCGCTTGATACGCAGTATTTT. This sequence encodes CASSSKGPLDTQYF. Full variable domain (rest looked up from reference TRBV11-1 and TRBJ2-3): EAEVAQSPRYKITEKSQAVAFWCDPISGHATLYWYRQILGQGPELLVQFQDESVVDDSQLPKDRFSAERLKGVDSTLKIQPAELGDSAMYLCASSSKGPLDTQYFGPGTRLTVL.

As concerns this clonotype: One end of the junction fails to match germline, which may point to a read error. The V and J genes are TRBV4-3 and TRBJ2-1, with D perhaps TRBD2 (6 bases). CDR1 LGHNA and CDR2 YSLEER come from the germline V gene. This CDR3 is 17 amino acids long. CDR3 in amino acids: CASSQDLPGASYNEEFF. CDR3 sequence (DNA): TGCGCCAGCAGCCAGGACCTACCGGGAGCTTCCTATAATGAGGAGTTCTTC.

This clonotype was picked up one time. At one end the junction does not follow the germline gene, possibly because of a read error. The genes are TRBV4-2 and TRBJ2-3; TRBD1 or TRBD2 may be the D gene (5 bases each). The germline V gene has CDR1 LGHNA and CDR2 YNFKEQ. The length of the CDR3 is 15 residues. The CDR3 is CAISDFEGSTDTQYF. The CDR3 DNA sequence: TGTGCCATCAGCGATTTTGAGGGGAGCACAGATACGCAGTATTTT.

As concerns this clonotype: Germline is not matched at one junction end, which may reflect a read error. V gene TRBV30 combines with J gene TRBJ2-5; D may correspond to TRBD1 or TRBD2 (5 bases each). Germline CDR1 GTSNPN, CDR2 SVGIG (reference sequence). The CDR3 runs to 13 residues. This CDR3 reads CAWSKRLGETQYF. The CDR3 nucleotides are TGTGCCTGGAGTAAGAGATTAGGGGAGACCCAGTATTTC.

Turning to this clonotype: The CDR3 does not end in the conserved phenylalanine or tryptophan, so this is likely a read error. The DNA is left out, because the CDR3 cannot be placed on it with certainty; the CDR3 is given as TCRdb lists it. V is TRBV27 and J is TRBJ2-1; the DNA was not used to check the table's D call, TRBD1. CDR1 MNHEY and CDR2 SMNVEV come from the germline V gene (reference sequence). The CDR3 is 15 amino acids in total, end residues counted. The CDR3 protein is CDSSLSRDTYNEKFL.

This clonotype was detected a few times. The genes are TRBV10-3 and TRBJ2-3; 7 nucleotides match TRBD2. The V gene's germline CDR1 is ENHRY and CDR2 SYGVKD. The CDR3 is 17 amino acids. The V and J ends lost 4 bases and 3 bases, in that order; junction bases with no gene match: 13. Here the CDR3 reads CAISVSDGSGQTDTQYF. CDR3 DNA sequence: TGTGCCATCAGTGTATCAGACGGTAGCGGGCAGACAGATACGCAGTATTTT.

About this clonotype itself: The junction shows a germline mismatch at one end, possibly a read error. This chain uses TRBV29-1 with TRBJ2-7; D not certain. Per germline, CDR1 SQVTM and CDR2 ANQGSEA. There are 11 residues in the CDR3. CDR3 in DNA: TGCAGTGTCGGAGAGGTACTCAAGCAGAACTTC. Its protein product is CSVGEVLKQNF.

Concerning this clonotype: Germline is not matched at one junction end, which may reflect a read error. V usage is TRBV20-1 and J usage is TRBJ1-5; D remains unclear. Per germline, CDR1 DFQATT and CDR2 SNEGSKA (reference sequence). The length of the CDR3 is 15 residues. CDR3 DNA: TGTTGTGCTAGTATCCACGGAGATAGCAATCAGCCCCAGCATTTT. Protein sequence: CCASIHGDSNQPQHF.

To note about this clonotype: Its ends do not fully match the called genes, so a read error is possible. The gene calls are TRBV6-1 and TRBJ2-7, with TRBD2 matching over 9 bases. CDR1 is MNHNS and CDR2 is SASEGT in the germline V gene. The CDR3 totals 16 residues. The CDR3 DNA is TGTGCCAGCAGTGAAGAGGGACTAGCTGGAGGCTACGAGCAGCACTTC. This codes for CASSEEGLAGGYEQHF.

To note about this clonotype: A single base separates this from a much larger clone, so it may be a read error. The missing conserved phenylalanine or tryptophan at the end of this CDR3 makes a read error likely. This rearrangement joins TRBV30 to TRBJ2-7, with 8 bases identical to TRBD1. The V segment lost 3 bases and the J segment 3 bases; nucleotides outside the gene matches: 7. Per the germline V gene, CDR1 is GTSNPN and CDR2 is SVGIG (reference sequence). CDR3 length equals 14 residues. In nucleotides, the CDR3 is TGTGCCTGGAGGAGGACAGGGCACATCTACGAGCAGTACATC. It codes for CAWRRTGHIYEQYI.

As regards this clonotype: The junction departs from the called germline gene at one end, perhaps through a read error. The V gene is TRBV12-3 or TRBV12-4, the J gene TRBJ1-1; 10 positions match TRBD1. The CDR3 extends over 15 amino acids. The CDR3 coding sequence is TGTGCTAGCAGTAGACCGGGACAGGGGAACACTGAAACTTTCTTT. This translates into CASSRPGQGNTETFF.

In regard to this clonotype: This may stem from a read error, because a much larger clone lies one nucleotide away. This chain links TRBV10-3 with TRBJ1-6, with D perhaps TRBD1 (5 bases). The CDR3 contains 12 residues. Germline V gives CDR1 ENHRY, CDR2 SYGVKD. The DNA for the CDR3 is TGTACCATCAGTCGGGGGGATTCACCCCTCCACTTT. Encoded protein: CTISRGDSPLHF.

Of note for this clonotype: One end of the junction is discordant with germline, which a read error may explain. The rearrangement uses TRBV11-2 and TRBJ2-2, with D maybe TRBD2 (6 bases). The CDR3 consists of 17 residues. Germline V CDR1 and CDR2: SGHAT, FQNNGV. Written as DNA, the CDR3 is TGTGCCGGCAGAAAAGGGGACTGGACGGCGAACACCTGGGAGCTGTTTTTC. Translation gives CAGRKGDWTANTWELFF. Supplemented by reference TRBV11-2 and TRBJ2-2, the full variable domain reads EAGVAQSPRYKIIEKRQSVAFWCNPISGHATLYWYQQILGQGPKLLIQFQNNGVVDDSQLPKDRFSAERLKGVDSTLKIQPAKLEDSAVYLCAGRKGDWTANTWELFFGEGSRLTVL.

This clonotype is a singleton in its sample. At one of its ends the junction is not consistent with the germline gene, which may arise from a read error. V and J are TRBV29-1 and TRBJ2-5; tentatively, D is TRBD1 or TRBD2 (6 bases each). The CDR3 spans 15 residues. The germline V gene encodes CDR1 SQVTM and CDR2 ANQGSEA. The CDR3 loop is CSVRTNGRWTETRYF. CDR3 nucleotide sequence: TGCAGCGTTCGGACTAACGGGAGATGGACAGAGACCCGGTACTTC. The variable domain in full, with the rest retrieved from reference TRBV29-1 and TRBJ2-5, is SAVISQKPSRDICQRGTSLTIQCQVDSQVTMMFWYRQQPGQSLTLIATANQGSEATYESGFVIDKFPISRPNLTFSTLTVSNMSPEDSSIYLCSVRTNGRWTETRYFGPGTRLLVL.

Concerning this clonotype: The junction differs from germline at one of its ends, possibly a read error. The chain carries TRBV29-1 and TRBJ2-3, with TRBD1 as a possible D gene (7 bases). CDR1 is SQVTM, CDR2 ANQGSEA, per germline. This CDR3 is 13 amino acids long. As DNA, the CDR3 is TGCAGCGCCCAGCAGGGGGGCACAGATACGCAGTACTTT. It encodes CSAQQGGTDTQYF.

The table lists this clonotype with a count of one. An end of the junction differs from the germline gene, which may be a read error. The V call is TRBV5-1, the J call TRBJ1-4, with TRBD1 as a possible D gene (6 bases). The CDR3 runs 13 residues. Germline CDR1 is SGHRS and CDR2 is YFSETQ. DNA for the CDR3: TGCGCCAGCAGACAGGACAGTAATGGAAAACTGTTTTTT. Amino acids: CASRQDSNGKLFF. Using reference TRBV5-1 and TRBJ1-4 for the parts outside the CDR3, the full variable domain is KAGVTQTPRYLIKTRGQQVTLSCSPISGHRSVSWYQQTPGQGLQFLFEYFSETQRNKGNFPGRFSGRQFSNSRSEMNVSTLELGDSALYLCASRQDSNGKLFFGSGTQLSVL.

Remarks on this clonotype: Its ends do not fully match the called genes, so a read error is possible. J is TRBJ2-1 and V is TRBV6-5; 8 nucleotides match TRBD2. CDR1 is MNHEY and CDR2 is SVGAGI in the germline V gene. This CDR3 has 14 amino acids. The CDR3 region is CAITTGTRDNEQLF. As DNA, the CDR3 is TGTGCCATCACCACCGGGACTAGGGACAATGAGCAGTTATTC.

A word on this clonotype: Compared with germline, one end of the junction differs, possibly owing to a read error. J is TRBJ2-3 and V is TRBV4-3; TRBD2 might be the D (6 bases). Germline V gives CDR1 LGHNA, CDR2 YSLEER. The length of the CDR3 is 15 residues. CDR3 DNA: TGTCCCAGCAGCCAAGATCTGGGAGCGGGAGATACGCAGTATTTT. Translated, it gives CPSSQDLGAGDTQYF.